The 19 T cell receptor beta chains below all came from one sample that was sequenced in a study of response to subunit inactivated influenza vaccine. MiXCR, applied by TCRdb to the RT-PCR reads, yields one record per CDR3 protein. The sample lists about 520,000 distinct CDR3 sequences, around 7.9% occurring once. The sample consisted of PBMCs from blood, taken 23 months after vaccination. All receptors come from a man aged 50 to 69 who received an inactivated influenza vaccine.

The chain recombines TRBV4-3 with TRBJ1-1; D gene uncertain. The CDR3 sequence is 15 residues long. V lost 0 bases to trimming and J lost 4 bases, with 12 bases between them. Germline loops: CDR1 LGHNA, CDR2 YSLEER. The CDR3 DNA reads as TGCGCCAGCAGCCAAGAGTACATGGGTGGCACTGAAGCTTTCTTT. Its translation: CASSQEYMGGTEAFF.

This clonotype was counted between two and nine times. The chain recombines TRBV24-1 with TRBJ2-1, with TRBD1 identical over 12 bases. Germline V lookup: CDR1 KGHDR, CDR2 SFDVKD. With V trimmed by 6 bases and J by 5 bases, 7 bases remained unmatched. This CDR3 contains 16 residues. In DNA form, the CDR3 reads TGTGCCACCAGTTCCCCGGGACAGGGGGCTGACAATGAGCAGTTCTTC. Amino acid sequence: CATSSPGQGADNEQFF.

J is TRBJ2-3 and V is TRBV20-1; 11 bases match TRBD2. The J segment lost 4 bases and the V segment lost 2 bases, leaving 14 bases of the junction unmatched. Germline CDR1 DFQATT, CDR2 SNEGSKA (reference sequence). This CDR3 contains 18 residues. CDR3 amino acids: CSARTPGLAALWADTQYF. The CDR3 DNA reads as TGCAGTGCTAGAACCCCGGGACTAGCGGCCCTGTGGGCAGATACGCAGTATTTT.

The table lists this clonotype with many counts. The chain recombines TRBV12-3 or TRBV12-4 with TRBJ2-3, with D perhaps TRBD2 (5 bases). The CDR3 loop spans 14 amino acids. With 4 bases removed from V and 5 bases from J, the gap between germline ends came to 13 bases. CDR3 residues: CASSWDPGRDTQYF. In nucleotides, the CDR3 is TGTGCCAGCAGTTGGGATCCGGGGAGAGATACGCAGTATTTT.

The sample holds many counts of this clonotype. The V gene is TRBV20-1, the J gene TRBJ1-1; D gene unclear. Trimming left V 4 bases short and J 2 bases short, with 5 bases between. The CDR3 is made up of 11 amino acids. Germline CDR1 reads DFQATT; CDR2 reads SNEGSKA (reference sequence). CDR3 sequence (DNA): TGCAGTGCTATTCATAACACTGAAGCTTTCTTT. It yields the protein CSAIHNTEAFF.

The J gene is TRBJ1-2, the V gene TRBV20-1, with a tentative D call TRBD1 (5 bases). This CDR3 is 10 amino acids long. CDR1 and CDR2 (germline): DFQATT, SNEGSKA (reference sequence). V was trimmed by 3 bases and J by 6 bases, leaving 5 bases between them. CDR3 DNA sequence: TGCAGTGCTAGGGGGGATGGCTACACCTTC. Translated, it gives CSARGDGYTF.

This clonotype showed up many times. The V and J genes are TRBV15 and TRBJ2-3; D unresolved. V lost 1 base and J 2 bases, leaving 7 bases between the germline ends. Per germline, CDR1 LNHNV and CDR2 YYDKDF (reference sequence). This CDR3 has 14 residues. The CDR3 DNA sequence: TGTGCCACCAGCAGAGTCGGTGACACAGATACGCAGTATTTT. Protein sequence: CATSRVGDTDTQYF.

This clonotype has a count of ten or more. The chain carries TRBV12-3 or TRBV12-4 and TRBJ2-1; TRBD1 aligns across 7 bases. The CDR3 consists of 15 residues. J was trimmed by 2 bases and V by 6 bases; bases with no gene match: 7. CDR3 loop: CASRGEGGAYNEQFF. DNA of the CDR3: TGTGCCAGCAGGGGGGAAGGGGGCGCCTACAATGAGCAGTTCTTC.

The rearrangement uses TRBV6-1 and TRBJ2-7; TRBD1 matches at 8 bases. The germline V gene encodes CDR1 MNHNS and CDR2 SASEGT. V was pared by 6 bases and J by 3 bases, with 7 bases of the junction left unmatched. The CDR3 has 14 residues. CDR3 residues: CASRPDRGLYEQYF. The CDR3 DNA is TGTGCCAGCAGGCCCGACAGGGGACTCTACGAGCAGTACTTC.

At least ten counts were recorded for this clonotype. This chain joins TRBV4-2 and TRBJ2-1, with TRBD2 matching 8 bases. The ends lost 3 bases at V and 0 bases at J; junction bases unmatched: 13. CDR1 and CDR2 from the germline V gene are LGHNA and YNFKEQ. The CDR3 is made up of 19 amino acids. CDR3 sequence: CASSHAFIKGTSSYNEQFF. The CDR3 coding sequence is TGTGCCAGCAGCCACGCGTTCATTAAAGGGACTAGCTCCTACAATGAGCAGTTCTTC.

The chain combines TRBV4-3 with TRBJ1-1; D gene uncertain. This CDR3 spans 16 amino acids. V lost 1 base and J 6 bases, leaving 18 bases between the germline ends. The V gene's germline CDR1 is LGHNA and CDR2 YSLEER. The CDR3 region is CASSQGTWIPGSEAFF. The CDR3 DNA is TGCGCCAGCAGCCAAGGGACTTGGATCCCGGGCTCTGAAGCTTTCTTT.

Of note for this clonotype: A much larger clone differs from this one at a single base, so this may be a read error. This chain links TRBV11-2 with TRBJ2-7; 12 nucleotides line up with TRBD2. The CDR3 contains 15 residues. Germline V CDR1 and CDR2: SGHAT, FQNNGV. The CDR3: CASSLGTSGFYEQHF. The CDR3 region has the DNA TGTGCCAGCAGCCTCGGGACTAGCGGGTTCTACGAGCAGCACTTC. Full variable domain (remainder filled in from reference TRBV11-2 and TRBJ2-7): EAGVAQSPRYKIIEKRQSVAFWCNPISGHATLYWYQQILGQGPKLLIQFQNNGVVDDSQLPKDRFSAERLKGVDSTLKIQPAKLEDSAVYLCASSLGTSGFYEQHFGPGTRLTVT.

This clonotype occurred a few times. The chain couples TRBV24-1 to TRBJ2-3, with D possibly matching TRBD2 (5 bases). The germline CDR1 and CDR2 sequences are KGHDR and SFDVKD. This CDR3 region has 17 residues. V dropped 4 bases and J dropped 0 bases, with 16 bases sitting between them. The CDR3 region has the DNA TGTGCCACCAGTGAAACTAGACCCTCCCTTAGCACAGATACGCAGTATTTT. Its protein product is CATSETRPSLSTDTQYF.

This clonotype came up many times. The chain's CDR3 is CASRGLAAWGQFF. Here the CDR3 DNA reads TGCGCCAGCAGAGGATTGGCAGCCTGGGGGCAGTTCTTC. The chain employs TRBV5-1 and TRBJ2-1; D is unclear. Germline CDR1 reads SGHRS; CDR2 reads YFSETQ. The CDR3 covers 13 residues. Trimming removed 5 bases at V and 12 bases at J, with 18 bases between. Drawing the rest from reference TRBV5-1 and TRBJ2-1, the complete variable domain is KAGVTQTPRYLIKTRGQQVTLSCSPISGHRSVSWYQQTPGQGLQFLFEYFSETQRNKGNFPGRFSGRQFSNSRSEMNVSTLELGDSALYLCASRGLAAWGQFFGPGTRLTVL.

V gene TRBV12-3 or TRBV12-4 combines with J gene TRBJ1-5; weak D call: TRBD1 (6 bases). The CDR3 has 16 amino acids. Trimming stripped 6 bases from V and 2 bases from J, with 17 bases between. CDR3 residues: CASSNTGSFGNQPQHF. CDR3 DNA: TGTGCCAGCAGCAACACAGGGTCTTTTGGCAATCAGCCCCAGCATTTT.

The chain is built from TRBV20-1 and TRBJ2-5; a weak D match, TRBD1 (5 bases). CDR1 is DFQATT and CDR2 is SNEGSKA in the germline V gene (reference sequence). This CDR3 is built from 13 residues. Between the trimmed V and J ends, which lost 3 bases and 4 bases, there was a span of 12 bases. DNA for the CDR3: TGCAGTGCTAGTCCCCAGGGATCAGAGACCCAGTACTTC. Translation gives CSASPQGSETQYF.

There are a few counts of this clonotype. This chain connects TRBV20-1 to TRBJ2-3; 11 positions match TRBD2. Germline V gene sequence: CDR1 DFQATT, CDR2 SNEGSKA (reference sequence). The CDR3 is made up of 16 amino acids. Trimming took 1 base from V and 4 from J; bases not matched to a gene: 7. CDR3 bases: TGCAGTGCTAGAGTTGGTAGCGGGGGGGTTTCAGATACGCAGTATTTT. This gives the protein CSARVGSGGVSDTQYF.

The rearrangement links TRBV7-2 to TRBJ2-3; TRBD2 matches at 7 bases. Trimming took 2 bases from V and 11 from J; bases not matched to a gene: 7. The germline V gene encodes CDR1 SGHTA and CDR2 FQGNSA. This CDR3 region has 13 residues. The CDR3 region is CASSLSGGSLQYF. In nucleotides, the CDR3 is TGTGCCAGCAGCTTATCGGGCGGGAGCCTGCAGTATTTT.

The V gene is TRBV21-1, the J gene TRBJ2-7; the table's D call of TRBD1 was not tested on the DNA. TRBV21-1 is a pseudogene locus. The CDR3 spans 15 residues. The CDR3: CASSKSGQGAHEQYF. In nucleotides, the CDR3 is TGTGCCAGCAGCAAATCGGGACAGGGTGCCCACGAGCAGTACTTC.